This TCR beta chain appears in the sequencing data of a study of T cell responses to AZD1222 COVID-19 vaccine. Study findings and constraints: CD4 TCRs associated with vaccination spanned spike, dominating at 160-218 and 743-854.

Produced via immunoSEQ multiplex PCR; TCRdb's table is partial and in-frame only. The sample holds about 81,000 clones, approximately 85% seen once. On this clone: The antigen remains undetermined.

V lost 0 bases, J lost 2 bases, and 8 bases lay in between. CDR1 is MNHEY, CDR2 SMNVEV, per germline (reference sequence). This CDR3 spans 14 amino acids. V is TRBV27 and J is TRBJ2-7; D is unclear. The receptor's source is an adult who received the AZD1222 COVID-19 vaccine. Sequenced here: peripheral blood, sampled 28 days after the second AZD1222 dose. The CDR3 sequence is CASSLSYRAYEQYF. In nucleotides, the CDR3 is TGTGCCAGCAGTTTATCTTACAGAGCCTACGAGCAGTACTTC.